Each of the 27 T cell receptor beta chains below was sequenced from the same sample in a study of blood T cell repertoires in COVID-19. Repertoires were generated with immunoSEQ multiplex PCR, while TCRdb's copy carries only in-frame clones and drops some. Among some 150,000 clones, roughly 80% were seen once, and the ten largest hold over 2.5%. What was sequenced was peripheral blood. Receptors were obtained from a woman older than 75 with acute or convalescent COVID-19.

The chain couples TRBV4-1 to TRBJ1-4, with a possible D match to TRBD1 (6 bases). V lost 0 bases and J 4 bases, leaving 15 bases between the germline ends. Germline CDR1 and CDR2: MGHRA and YSYEKL. This CDR3 has 17 amino acids. The CDR3 DNA reads as TGCGCCAGCAGCCAAGAATCAGGGGTCGTTGGTAATGAAAAACTGTTTTTT. This sequence encodes CASSQESGVVGNEKLFF.

The chain employs TRBV5-1 and TRBJ2-3; 13 positions agree with TRBD2. The CDR3 is made up of 16 amino acids. The V and J ends lost 4 bases and 3 bases, in that order; junction bases with no gene match: 5. Looked up from germline, CDR1 is SGHRS and CDR2 is YFSETQ. CDR3 sequence reads: CASSPGLAGLTDTQYF. The CDR3 DNA reads TGCGCCAGCAGCCCGGGACTAGCGGGGTTAACAGATACGCAGTATTTT.

This clone was seen once. The V gene is TRBV29-1, the J gene TRBJ1-5, with D maybe TRBD1 (5 bases). Germline lookup yields CDR1 SQVTM and CDR2 ANQGSEA. This CDR3 has 13 residues. V gave up 5 bases and J gave up 4 bases, with 12 bases separating them. In DNA form, the CDR3 reads TGCAGCGTTCGTACGGGGGAAAATCAGCCCCAGCATTTT. As protein: CSVRTGENQPQHF.

The chain links TRBV27 to TRBJ1-5; 8 positions match TRBD1. The J segment lost 7 bases and the V segment lost 2 bases, leaving 4 bases of the junction unmatched. The CDR3 consists of 14 residues. Per germline, CDR1 MNHEY and CDR2 SMNVEV (reference sequence). The DNA for the CDR3 is TGTGCCAGCAGTTTAGCAGGGGGCGGGCAGCCCCAGCATTTT. Protein: CASSLAGGGQPQHF.

The rearrangement joins TRBV5-6 to TRBJ1-1, with 9 bases fitting TRBD1. Germline trimming cut 4 bases from V and 7 bases from J; bases unmatched to any gene: 8. Germline V gives CDR1 SGHDT, CDR2 YYEEEE. This CDR3 region has 14 residues. In nucleotides, the CDR3 is TGTGCCAGCAGCCCAACAGGGGGCAAGGGTGAAGCTTTCTTT. This sequence encodes CASSPTGGKGEAFF.

About this clone: This same CDR3 is encoded by further DNA sequences in the sample. V gene TRBV5-1 combines with J gene TRBJ1-1; D is undetermined. V lost 4 bases and J 2 bases, leaving 12 bases between the germline ends. The CDR3 is 14 residues long. Germline V lookup: CDR1 SGHRS, CDR2 YFSETQ. The CDR3 spells CASSIQTGNTEAFF. In DNA, the CDR3 is TGCGCCAGCAGCATCCAGACGGGTAACACTGAAGCTTTCTTT. The full variable domain, rest sourced from reference TRBV5-1 and TRBJ1-1, is KAGVTQTPRYLIKTRGQQVTLSCSPISGHRSVSWYQQTPGQGLQFLFEYFSETQRNKGNFPGRFSGRQFSNSRSEMNVSTLELGDSALYLCASSIQTGNTEAFFGQGTRLTVV.

V is TRBV7-6 and J is TRBJ2-2; D might be TRBD1 (6 bases). CDR1 SGHVS and CDR2 FNYEAQ come from the germline V gene. Deletions cut 5 bases from V and 6 bases from J, with 10 bases between. The CDR3 consists of 13 residues. In nucleotides, the CDR3 is TGTGCCAGCAGCCCGGGGACATCCGGGGAGCTGTTTTTT. Amino acid sequence: CASSPGTSGELFF.

This clone was seen just once. The rearrangement links TRBV12-3 or TRBV12-4 to TRBJ1-2, with TRBD1 matching 7 bases. The trim removed 8 bases at V and 3 bases at J, leaving 3 bases unmatched. The CDR3 contains 12 residues. CDR3 region: CASGDRDYGYTF. The CDR3 bases are TGTGCCAGCGGAGACAGGGACTATGGCTACACCTTC.

This clone was found a few times. V usage is TRBV4-1 and J usage is TRBJ2-1, with a tentative D call TRBD2 (7 bases). The V gene lost 0 bases and the J gene lost 10 bases, with 19 bases spanning the gap. The CDR3 runs 16 residues. Germline V gene data show CDR1 as MGHRA and CDR2 as YSYEKL. The CDR3 nucleotides read TGCGCCAGCAGCCAAGAGAAATTTGCGGGGGCGGGAGAGCAGTTCTTC. It specifies CASSQEKFAGAGEQFF.

This clone was seen only a few times. The chain recombines TRBV7-3 with TRBJ1-1; D uncertain. CDR1 is SGHTA and CDR2 is FQGTGA in the germline V gene. This CDR3 comprises 12 residues. Trimming removed 6 bases from V and 1 base from J, with 6 bases in between. In DNA form, the CDR3 reads TGTGCCAGCAGTCGGGGGAACACTGAAGCTTTCTTT. This gives the protein CASSRGNTEAFF.

V is TRBV11-2 and J is TRBJ2-3; possible D gene TRBD1, 6 bases. Germline CDR1 is SGHAT and CDR2 is FQNNGV. Trimming left V 5 bases short and J 4 bases short, with 16 bases between. The CDR3 loop spans 15 amino acids. CDR3 sequence (DNA): TGTGCCAGCAGCGAGGCACAGGGATTCTCAGATACGCAGTATTTT. It is translated as CASSEAQGFSDTQYF.

The CDR3 sequence: CASSSNSNLNEQFF. The CDR3 bases are TGTGCCAGCAGCTCCAACAGCAACCTCAATGAGCAGTTCTTC. The chain has TRBV7-2 and TRBJ2-1; D is undetermined. CDR1 and CDR2 (germline): SGHTA, FQGNSA. The V gene lost 4 bases and the J gene lost 6 bases, with 13 bases spanning the gap. The CDR3 sequence is 14 residues long. Combining the CDR3 with reference TRBV7-2 and TRBJ2-1 gives the whole variable domain GAGVSQSPSNKVTEKGKDVELRCDPISGHTALYWYRQSLGQGLEFLIYFQGNSAPDKSGLPSDRFSAERTGGSVSTLTIQRTQQEDSAVYLCASSSNSNLNEQFFGPGTRLTVL.

The rearrangement joins TRBV10-3 to TRBJ1-1; 11 nucleotides line up with TRBD1. The CDR3 is 18 amino acids. V lost 8 bases to trimming and J lost 0 bases; unmatched junction nucleotides: 14. Per the germline V gene, CDR1 is ENHRY and CDR2 is SYGVKD. The CDR3 DNA follows: TGTGCCATCCGGGCCGGGACAGGGGGGACTGTTATGAACACTGAAGCTTTCTTT. Translated, it gives CAIRAGTGGTVMNTEAFF.

This chain joins TRBV4-1 and TRBJ1-4; D call uncertain. This CDR3 contains 16 residues. Germline V gene lookup returns CDR1 MGHRA and CDR2 YSYEKL. V lost 1 base, J lost 4 bases, and 13 bases lay in between. CDR3 residues: CASSQVGGLVNEKLFF. The CDR3 nucleotides read TGCGCCAGCAGCCAAGTTGGAGGCCTGGTTAATGAAAAACTGTTTTTT.

The genes are TRBV18 and TRBJ1-2; TRBD1 agrees at 10 bases. The CDR3 contains 17 residues. Germline V gene data show CDR1 as KGHSH and CDR2 as LQKENI. The V segment lost 5 bases and the J segment 4 bases; nucleotides outside the gene matches: 13. Here the CDR3 DNA reads TGTGCCAGCTCATCATCTACCGGGACAGGGGTCCTCTATGGCTACACCTTC. Translating it yields CASSSSTGTGVLYGYTF.

This chain links TRBV30 with TRBJ2-5; 10 positions match TRBD2. Germline CDR1 is GTSNPN and CDR2 is SVGIG (reference sequence). The CDR3 has 13 residues. J was trimmed by 5 bases and V by 4 bases; bases with no gene match: 4. The CDR3 DNA is TGTGCCTGGATAGCGGGGGGTCAGGAGACCCAGTACTTC. This codes for CAWIAGGQETQYF.

This chain joins TRBV7-9 and TRBJ1-1; possibly TRBD1 for D (5 bases). The CDR3 is 14 amino acids. V shed 1 base and J shed 3 bases, with 9 bases lying between them. The germline V gene has CDR1 SEHNR and CDR2 FQNEAQ (reference sequence). CDR3 bases: TGTGCCAGCAGCTTAGGCCGGGGGGACACTGAAGCTTTCTTT. Encoded protein: CASSLGRGDTEAFF.

This sequence joins TRBV12-3 or TRBV12-4 and TRBJ2-3; weak D call: TRBD2 (7 bases). This CDR3 spans 12 amino acids. Deletions cut 6 bases from V and 9 bases from J, with 13 bases between. CDR3 nucleotides: TGTGCCAGCAGCACTAAGGGGGGGACGCAGTATTTT. This sequence encodes CASSTKGGTQYF.

The rearrangement uses TRBV30 and TRBJ1-1; 10 bases line up with TRBD1. The CDR3 length is 15 residues. Germline V CDR1 and CDR2: GTSNPN, SVGIG (reference sequence). V trimming: 2 bases; J trimming: 1 base; junction bases outside the gene matches: 4. The CDR3 spells CAWSIRDRGNTEAFF. Here the CDR3 DNA reads TGTGCCTGGAGTATCCGGGACAGGGGGAACACTGAAGCTTTCTTT.

CDR3 coding DNA: TGTGCCAGCAGCCCCTCGACAGGGAATAATGAAAAACTGTTTTTT. It is translated as CASSPSTGNNEKLFF. This sequence joins TRBV9 and TRBJ1-4, with 7 bases matching TRBD1. CDR3 length: 15 residues. CDR1 and CDR2 from the germline V gene are SGDLS and YYNGEE. The J segment lost 4 bases and the V segment lost 4 bases, leaving 7 bases of the junction unmatched. Full variable domain (outside the CDR3, taken from reference TRBV9 and TRBJ1-4): DSGVTQTPKHLITATGQRVTLRCSPRSGDLSVYWYQQSLDQGLQFLIQYYNGEERAKGNILERFSAQQFPDLHSELNLSSLELGDSALYFCASSPSTGNNEKLFFGSGTQLSVL.

The chain couples TRBV7-9 to TRBJ1-2; D possibly corresponds to TRBD1 (5 bases). Germline CDR1 SEHNR, CDR2 FQNEAQ (reference sequence). V lost 1 base and J lost 11, with 20 bases in between. The CDR3 length is 15 residues. The CDR3 region is CASSLGAGSTDPYTF. In nucleotides, the CDR3 is TGTGCCAGCAGCTTAGGGGCAGGGTCGACGGATCCTTACACCTTC.

The chain uses TRBV5-4 and TRBJ2-6; the D is unclear. Germline CDR1 reads SGHNT; CDR2 reads YYREEE (reference sequence). The V end was cut by 0 bases, the J end by 1 base, with 5 bases between. The CDR3 consists of 15 residues. CDR3 region: CASSLAESGANVLTF. CDR3 bases: TGTGCCAGCAGCTTGGCCGAGTCTGGGGCCAACGTCCTGACTTTC.

V and J are TRBV27 and TRBJ2-2; 11 bases fit TRBD2. The CDR3 runs to 17 residues. Germline V gives CDR1 MNHEY, CDR2 SMNVEV (reference sequence). Trimming removed 3 bases from V and 3 bases from J; junction bases left unmatched: 6. The DNA for the CDR3 is TGTGCCAGCAGTTTTCGACTAGCGGGACCTTACACCGGGGAGCTGTTTTTT. Translation: CASSFRLAGPYTGELFF.

The chain combines TRBV11-1 with TRBJ1-2; 9 nucleotides match TRBD1. V gave up 5 bases and J gave up 5 bases; unmatched junction bases: 9. Germline CDR1 reads SGHAT; CDR2 reads FQDESV (reference sequence). This CDR3 is 15 amino acids long. The CDR3 nucleotides read TGTGCCAGCAGCCGGGACAGGGAGATGACGTATGGCTACACCTTC. Protein: CASSRDREMTYGYTF. Using reference TRBV11-1 and TRBJ1-2 for the parts outside the CDR3, the full variable domain is EAEVAQSPRYKITEKSQAVAFWCDPISGHATLYWYRQILGQGPELLVQFQDESVVDDSQLPKDRFSAERLKGVDSTLKIQPAELGDSAMYLCASSRDREMTYGYTFGSGTRLTVV.

V and J are TRBV7-9 and TRBJ1-5; tentative D call: TRBD1 (5 bases). With 7 bases removed from V and 1 base from J, the gap between germline ends came to 26 bases. The CDR3 extends over 19 amino acids. Germline V gives CDR1 SEHNR, CDR2 FQNEAQ (reference sequence). DNA for the CDR3: TGTGCCAGCACCCGAAGGCTGGTAGGGGATCGGTACAGCAATCAGCCCCAGCATTTT. This codes for CASTRRLVGDRYSNQPQHF.

The chain uses TRBV19 and TRBJ2-5; 7 bases map to TRBD1. V was clipped by 1 base and J by 5 bases; unmatched bases: 10. The CDR3 consists of 16 residues. Germline V CDR1 and CDR2: LNHDA, SQIVND (reference sequence). Written as DNA, the CDR3 is TGTGCCAGTAGTATAGCGAGGGGGCCAGGCAGGGAGACCCAGTACTTC. This encodes CASSIARGPGRETQYF.

The chain carries TRBV9 and TRBJ2-7; possible D gene TRBD1, 5 bases. V was trimmed by 0 bases and J by 8 bases, leaving 27 bases between them. CDR3 length equals 18 residues. Germline-derived CDR1 and CDR2 are SGDLS and YYNGEE. The DNA of the CDR3 is TGTGCCAGCAGCGTAGATCCCCTGGGTTCGGACAATCCTACGAAGCAGTACTTC. It specifies CASSVDPLGSDNPTKQYF.